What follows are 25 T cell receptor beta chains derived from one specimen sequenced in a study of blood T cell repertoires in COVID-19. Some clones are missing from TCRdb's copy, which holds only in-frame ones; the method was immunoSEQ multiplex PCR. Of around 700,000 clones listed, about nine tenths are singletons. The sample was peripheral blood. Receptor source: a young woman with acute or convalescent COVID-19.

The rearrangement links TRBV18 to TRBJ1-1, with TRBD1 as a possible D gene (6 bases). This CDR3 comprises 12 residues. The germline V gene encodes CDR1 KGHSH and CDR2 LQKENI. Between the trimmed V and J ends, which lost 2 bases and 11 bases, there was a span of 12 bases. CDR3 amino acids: CASSPGGPGAFF. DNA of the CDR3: TGTGCCAGCTCACCAGGGGGCCCCGGGGCTTTCTTT.

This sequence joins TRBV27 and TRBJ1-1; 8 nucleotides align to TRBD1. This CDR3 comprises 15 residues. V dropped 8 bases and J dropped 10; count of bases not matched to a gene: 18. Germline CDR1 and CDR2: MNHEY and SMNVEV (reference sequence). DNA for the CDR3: TGTGCCAGCTACCCGAAACTGGGGCGGACAGGGAGAGCTTTCTTT. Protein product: CASYPKLGRTGRAFF.

This chain's CDR3 is CASSVATWTDYGYTF. The CDR3 nucleotides read TGTGCCAGCAGCGTAGCCACCTGGACAGACTATGGCTACACCTTC. The chain couples TRBV9 to TRBJ1-2, with a possible D match to TRBD1 (6 bases). Germline CDR1 reads SGDLS; CDR2 reads YYNGEE. With 0 bases removed from V and 3 bases from J, the gap between germline ends came to 12 bases. The CDR3 runs to 15 residues.

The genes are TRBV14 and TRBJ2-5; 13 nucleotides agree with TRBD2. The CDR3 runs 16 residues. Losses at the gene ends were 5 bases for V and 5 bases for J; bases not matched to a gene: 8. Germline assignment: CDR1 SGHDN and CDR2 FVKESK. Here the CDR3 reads CASSSRGLAGVETQYF. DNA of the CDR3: TGTGCCAGCAGCTCCCGAGGACTAGCGGGGGTGGAGACCCAGTACTTC.

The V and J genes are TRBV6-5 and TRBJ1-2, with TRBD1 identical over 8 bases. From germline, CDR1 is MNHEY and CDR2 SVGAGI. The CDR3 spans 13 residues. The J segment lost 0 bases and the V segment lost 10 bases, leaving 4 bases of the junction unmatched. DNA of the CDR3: TGTGCCACTCACAGGGGGACTAACTATGGCTACACCTTC. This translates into CATHRGTNYGYTF.

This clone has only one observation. The CDR3 sequence is CASRPTRSSEAFF. CDR3 DNA sequence: TGTGCCAGCAGACCCACACGTTCTTCTGAAGCTTTCTTT. V is TRBV2 and J is TRBJ1-1; no clear D. The CDR3 sequence is 13 residues long. V was trimmed by 6 bases and J by 6 bases, leaving 14 bases between them. Germline CDR1 SNHLY, CDR2 FYNNEI.

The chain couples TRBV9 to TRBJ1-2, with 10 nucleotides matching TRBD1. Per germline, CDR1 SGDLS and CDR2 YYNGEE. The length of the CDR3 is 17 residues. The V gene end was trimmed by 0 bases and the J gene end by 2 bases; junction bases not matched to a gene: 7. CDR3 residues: CASSVAGQGKGNYGYTF. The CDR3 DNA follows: TGTGCCAGCAGCGTAGCGGGACAGGGGAAGGGCAACTATGGCTACACCTTC. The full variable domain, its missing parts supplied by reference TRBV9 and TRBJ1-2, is DSGVTQTPKHLITATGQRVTLRCSPRSGDLSVYWYQQSLDQGLQFLIQYYNGEERAKGNILERFSAQQFPDLHSELNLSSLELGDSALYFCASSVAGQGKGNYGYTFGSGTRLTVV.

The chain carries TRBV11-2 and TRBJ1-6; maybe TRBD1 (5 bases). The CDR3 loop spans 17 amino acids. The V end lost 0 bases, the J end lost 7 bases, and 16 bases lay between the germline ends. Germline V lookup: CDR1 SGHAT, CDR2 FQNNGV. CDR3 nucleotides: TGTGCCAGCAGCTTAGATTGGGCGGGACCGGGGAATTCACCCCTCCACTTT. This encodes CASSLDWAGPGNSPLHF.

This chain's CDR3 is CASITPGYNEQFF. The CDR3 nucleotides read TGTGCCAGCATCACCCCCGGTTACAATGAGCAGTTCTTC. The rearrangement links TRBV6-5 to TRBJ2-1; D unclear. V shed 7 bases and J shed 4 bases, with 11 bases lying between them. Germline-derived CDR1 and CDR2 are MNHEY and SVGAGI. This CDR3 is 13 amino acids long.

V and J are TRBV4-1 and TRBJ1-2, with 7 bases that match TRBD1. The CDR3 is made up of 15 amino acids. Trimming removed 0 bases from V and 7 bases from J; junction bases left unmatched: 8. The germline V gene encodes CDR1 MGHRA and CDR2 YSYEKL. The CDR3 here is CASSQDFTGASGYTF. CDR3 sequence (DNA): TGCGCCAGCAGCCAAGATTTTACAGGGGCGAGTGGCTACACCTTC.

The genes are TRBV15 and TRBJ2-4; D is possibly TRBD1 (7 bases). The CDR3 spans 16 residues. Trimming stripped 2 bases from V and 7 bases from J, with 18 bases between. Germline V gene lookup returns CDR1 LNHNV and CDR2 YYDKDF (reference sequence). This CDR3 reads CATSRTGGGAGNIQYF. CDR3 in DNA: TGTGCCACCAGCAGAACAGGAGGGGGCGCGGGGAACATTCAGTACTTC. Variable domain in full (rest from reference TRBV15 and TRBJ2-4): DAMVIQNPRYQVTQFGKPVTLSCSQTLNHNVMYWYQQKSSQAPKLLFHYYDKDFNNEADTPDNFQSRRPNTSFCFLDIRSPGLGDTAMYLCATSRTGGGAGNIQYFGAGTRLSVL.

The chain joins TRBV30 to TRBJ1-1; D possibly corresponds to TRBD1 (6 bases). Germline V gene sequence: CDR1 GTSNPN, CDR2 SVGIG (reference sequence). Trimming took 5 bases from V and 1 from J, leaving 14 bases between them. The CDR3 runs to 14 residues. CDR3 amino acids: CAWLPGQPNTEAFF. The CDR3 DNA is TGTGCCTGGCTACCCGGACAGCCGAACACTGAAGCTTTCTTT. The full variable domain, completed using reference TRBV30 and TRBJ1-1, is SQTIHQWPATLVQPVGSPLSLECTVEGTSNPNLYWYRQAAGRGLQLLFYSVGIGQISSEVPQNLSASRPQDRQFILSSKKLLLSDSGFYLCAWLPGQPNTEAFFGQGTRLTVV.

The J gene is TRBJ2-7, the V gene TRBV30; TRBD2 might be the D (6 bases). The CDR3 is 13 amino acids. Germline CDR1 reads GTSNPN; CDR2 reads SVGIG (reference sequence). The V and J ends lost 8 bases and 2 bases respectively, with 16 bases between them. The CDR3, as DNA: TGTGCCGGCAACGGGGGTGAAACCTACGAGCAGTACTTC. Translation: CAGNGGETYEQYF. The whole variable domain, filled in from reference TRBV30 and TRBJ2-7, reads SQTIHQWPATLVQPVGSPLSLECTVEGTSNPNLYWYRQAAGRGLQLLFYSVGIGQISSEVPQNLSASRPQDRQFILSSKKLLLSDSGFYLCAGNGGETYEQYFGPGTRLTVT.

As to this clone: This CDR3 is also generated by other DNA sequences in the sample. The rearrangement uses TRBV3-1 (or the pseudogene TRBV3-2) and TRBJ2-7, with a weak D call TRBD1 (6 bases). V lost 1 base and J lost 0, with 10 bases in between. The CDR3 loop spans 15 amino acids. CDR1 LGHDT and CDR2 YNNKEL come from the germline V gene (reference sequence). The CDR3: CASSQGGRGSYEQYF. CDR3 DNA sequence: TGTGCCAGCAGCCAAGGGGGGCGCGGCTCCTACGAGCAGTACTTC.

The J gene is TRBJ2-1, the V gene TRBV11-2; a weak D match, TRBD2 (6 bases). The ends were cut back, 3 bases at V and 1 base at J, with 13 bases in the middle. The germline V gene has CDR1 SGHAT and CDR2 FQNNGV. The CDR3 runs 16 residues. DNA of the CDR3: TGTGCCAGCAGCTTCGGAGGAGGGCCTTCCTACAATGAGCAGTTCTTC. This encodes CASSFGGGPSYNEQFF.

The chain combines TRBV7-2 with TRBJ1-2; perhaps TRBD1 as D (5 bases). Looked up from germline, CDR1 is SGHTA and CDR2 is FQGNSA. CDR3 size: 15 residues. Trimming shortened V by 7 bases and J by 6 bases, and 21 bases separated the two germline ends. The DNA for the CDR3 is TGTGCCAGCACCCCGAGCCTGGGGCTCCGGGATGGCTACACCTTC. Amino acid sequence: CASTPSLGLRDGYTF.

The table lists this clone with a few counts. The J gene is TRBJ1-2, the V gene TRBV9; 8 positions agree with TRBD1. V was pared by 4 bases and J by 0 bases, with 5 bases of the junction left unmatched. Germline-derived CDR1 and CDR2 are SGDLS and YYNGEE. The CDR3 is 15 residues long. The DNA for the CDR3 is TGTGCCAGCAGCTTGGGACAGGCCTCTAACTATGGCTACACCTTC. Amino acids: CASSLGQASNYGYTF.

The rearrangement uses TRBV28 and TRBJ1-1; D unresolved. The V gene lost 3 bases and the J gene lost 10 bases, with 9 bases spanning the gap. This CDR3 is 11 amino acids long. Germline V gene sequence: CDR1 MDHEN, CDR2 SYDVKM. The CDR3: CASSFKAGAFF. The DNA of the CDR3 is TGTGCCAGCAGTTTTAAAGCCGGAGCTTTCTTT.

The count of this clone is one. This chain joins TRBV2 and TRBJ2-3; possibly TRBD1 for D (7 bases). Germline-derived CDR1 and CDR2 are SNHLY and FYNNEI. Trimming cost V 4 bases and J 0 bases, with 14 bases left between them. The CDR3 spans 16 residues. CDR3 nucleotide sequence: TGTGCCAGCAGTGGAGGAGGGGGCCTTAGCACAGATACGCAGTATTTT. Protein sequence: CASSGGGGLSTDTQYF.

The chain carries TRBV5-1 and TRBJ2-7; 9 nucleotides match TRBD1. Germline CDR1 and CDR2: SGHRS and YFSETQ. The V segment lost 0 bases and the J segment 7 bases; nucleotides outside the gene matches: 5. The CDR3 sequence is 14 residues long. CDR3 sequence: CASSLGDRAGEQYF. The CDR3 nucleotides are TGCGCCAGCAGCTTGGGGGACAGGGCAGGAGAGCAGTACTTC.

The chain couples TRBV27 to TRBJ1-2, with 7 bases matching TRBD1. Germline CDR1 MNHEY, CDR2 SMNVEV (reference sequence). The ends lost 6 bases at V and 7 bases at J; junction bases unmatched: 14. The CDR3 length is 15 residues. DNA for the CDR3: TGTGCCAGCAGCGTCGGAGGGGGCGCCTATGGTGGCTACACCTTC. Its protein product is CASSVGGGAYGGYTF.

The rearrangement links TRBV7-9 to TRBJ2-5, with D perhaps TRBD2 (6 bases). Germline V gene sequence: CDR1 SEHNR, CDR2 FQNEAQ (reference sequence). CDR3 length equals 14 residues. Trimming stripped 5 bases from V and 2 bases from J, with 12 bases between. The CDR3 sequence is CASSHRRGQETQYF. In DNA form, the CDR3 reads TGTGCCAGCAGCCACCGGAGGGGTCAAGAGACCCAGTACTTC.

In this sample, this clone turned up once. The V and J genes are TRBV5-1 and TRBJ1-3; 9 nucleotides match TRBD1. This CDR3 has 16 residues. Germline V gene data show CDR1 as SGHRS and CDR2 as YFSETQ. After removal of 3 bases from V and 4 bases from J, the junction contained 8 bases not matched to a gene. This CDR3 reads CASSYTGTGTGNTIYF. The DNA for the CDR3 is TGCGCCAGCAGCTATACCGGGACAGGGACCGGAAACACCATATATTTT.

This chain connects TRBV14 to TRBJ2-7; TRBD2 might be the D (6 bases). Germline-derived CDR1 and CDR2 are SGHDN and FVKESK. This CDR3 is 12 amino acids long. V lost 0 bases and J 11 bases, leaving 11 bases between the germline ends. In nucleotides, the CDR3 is TGTGCCAGCAGCCAAGATTGGGCGGGAAAGTACTTC. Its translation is CASSQDWAGKYF.

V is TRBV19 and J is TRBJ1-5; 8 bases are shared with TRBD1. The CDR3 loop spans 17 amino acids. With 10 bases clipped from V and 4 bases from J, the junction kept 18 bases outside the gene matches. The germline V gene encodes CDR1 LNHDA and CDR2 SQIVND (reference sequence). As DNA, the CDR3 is TGTGCCACCCGCTGGACCCGGGGGACAGGTATTAATCAGCCCCAGCATTTT. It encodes CATRWTRGTGINQPQHF.